The T cell receptor beta chain described here comes from a study of blood T cell repertoires in COVID-19. Study context: Some COVID-19 samples were acute and others convalescent; all came from the United States, Italy and Spain.

Assay used: immunoSEQ multiplex PCR; TCRdb lists only in-frame clones, some missing. The table shows about 150,000 clones, with about three quarters occurring only once. CDR1 is MGHRA, CDR2 YSYEKL, per germline. The CDR3 has 15 residues. V shed 7 bases, J shed 7 bases, and the junction held 7 bases outside the gene matches. The sequence came from a man aged 80 or over with acute or convalescent COVID-19. Sequencing was performed on peripheral blood. V gene TRBV4-1 combines with J gene TRBJ2-2; TRBD2 aligns across 12 bases. As DNA, the CDR3 is TGCGCCAGCACCCTAGCGGGGGGGCAAGTCGGGGAGCTGTTTTTT. This sequence encodes CASTLAGGQVGELFF.